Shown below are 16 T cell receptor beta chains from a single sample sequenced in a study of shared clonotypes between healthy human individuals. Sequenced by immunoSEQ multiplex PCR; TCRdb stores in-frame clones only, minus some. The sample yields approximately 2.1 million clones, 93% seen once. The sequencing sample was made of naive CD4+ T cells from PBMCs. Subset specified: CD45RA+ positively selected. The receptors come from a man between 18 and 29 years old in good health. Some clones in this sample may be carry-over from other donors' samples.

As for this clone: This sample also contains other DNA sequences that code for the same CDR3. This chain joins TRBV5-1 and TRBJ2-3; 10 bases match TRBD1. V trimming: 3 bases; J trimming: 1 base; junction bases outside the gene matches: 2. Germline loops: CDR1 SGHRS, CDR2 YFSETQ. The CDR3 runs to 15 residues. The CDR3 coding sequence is TGCGCCAGCAGCTCCGGACAGGGGGGCACAGATACGCAGTATTTT. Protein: CASSSGQGGTDTQYF.

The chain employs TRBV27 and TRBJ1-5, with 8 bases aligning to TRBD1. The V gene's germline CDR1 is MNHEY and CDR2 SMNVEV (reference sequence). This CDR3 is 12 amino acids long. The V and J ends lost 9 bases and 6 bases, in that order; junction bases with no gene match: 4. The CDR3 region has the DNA TGTGCCAGTCGGACAGGGTTTCAGCCCCAGCATTTT. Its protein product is CASRTGFQPQHF.

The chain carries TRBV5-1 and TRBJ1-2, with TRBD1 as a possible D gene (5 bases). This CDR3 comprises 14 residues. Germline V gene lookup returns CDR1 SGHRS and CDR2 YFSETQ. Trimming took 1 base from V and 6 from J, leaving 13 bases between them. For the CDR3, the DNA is TGCGCCAGCAGCTTGAATGGGGGTAGGGATGGCTACACCTTC. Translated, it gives CASSLNGGRDGYTF.

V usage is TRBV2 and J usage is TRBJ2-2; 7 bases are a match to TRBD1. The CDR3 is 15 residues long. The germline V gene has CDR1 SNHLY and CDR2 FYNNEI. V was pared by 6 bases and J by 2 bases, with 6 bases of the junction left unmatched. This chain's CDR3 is CASRYDRVNTGELFF. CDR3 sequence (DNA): TGTGCCAGCAGATACGACAGGGTAAACACCGGGGAGCTGTTTTTT.

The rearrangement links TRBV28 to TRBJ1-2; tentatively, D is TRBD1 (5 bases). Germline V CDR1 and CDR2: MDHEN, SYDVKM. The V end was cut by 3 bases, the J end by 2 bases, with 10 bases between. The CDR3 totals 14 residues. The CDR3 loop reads CASSFQGSNYGYTF. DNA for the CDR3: TGTGCCAGCAGTTTTCAGGGCTCCAACTATGGCTACACCTTC.

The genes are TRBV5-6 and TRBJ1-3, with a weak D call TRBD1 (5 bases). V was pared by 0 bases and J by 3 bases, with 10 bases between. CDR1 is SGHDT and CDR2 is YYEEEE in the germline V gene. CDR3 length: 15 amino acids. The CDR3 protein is CASSLAGMDGNTIYF. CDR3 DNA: TGTGCCAGCAGCTTGGCAGGGATGGATGGAAACACCATATATTTT.

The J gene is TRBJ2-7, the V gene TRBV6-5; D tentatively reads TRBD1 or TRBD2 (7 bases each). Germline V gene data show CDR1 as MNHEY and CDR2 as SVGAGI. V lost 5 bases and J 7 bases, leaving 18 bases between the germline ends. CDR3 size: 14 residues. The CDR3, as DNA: TGTGCCAGCAGTCAGGGGGGGAAATCGGGGGAGCAGTACTTC. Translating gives CASSQGGKSGEQYF.

CDR3 sequence reads: CASSYGGSETQYF. CDR3 nucleotide sequence: TGCGCCAGCAGCTACGGCGGTTCAGAGACCCAGTACTTC. The V and J genes are TRBV5-1 and TRBJ2-5; D call uncertain. V was trimmed by 3 bases and J by 4 bases, leaving 10 bases between them. CDR3 length equals 13 residues. CDR1 and CDR2 from the germline V gene are SGHRS and YFSETQ.

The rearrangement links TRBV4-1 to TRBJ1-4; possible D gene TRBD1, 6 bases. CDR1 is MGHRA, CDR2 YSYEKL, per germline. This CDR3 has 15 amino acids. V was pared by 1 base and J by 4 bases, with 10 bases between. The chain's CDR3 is CASSQVWTVNEKLFF. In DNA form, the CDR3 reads TGCGCCAGCAGCCAAGTCTGGACAGTTAATGAAAAACTGTTTTTT.

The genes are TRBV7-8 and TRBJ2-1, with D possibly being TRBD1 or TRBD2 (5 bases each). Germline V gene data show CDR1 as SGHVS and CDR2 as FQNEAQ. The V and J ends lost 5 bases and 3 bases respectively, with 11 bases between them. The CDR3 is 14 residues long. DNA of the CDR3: TGTGCCAGCAGCCCCGGGGCCTTCTACAATGAGCAGTTCTTC. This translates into CASSPGAFYNEQFF.

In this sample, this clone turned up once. The CDR3 DNA is TGTGCCAGCAGCCTAAGGCCGGACAGGGACGGCTACACCTTC. It codes for CASSLRPDRDGYTF. This chain uses TRBV28 with TRBJ1-2; 8 bases map to TRBD1. CDR3 length equals 14 residues. J was trimmed by 8 bases and V by 6 bases; bases with no gene match: 11. Germline V gene sequence: CDR1 MDHEN, CDR2 SYDVKM.

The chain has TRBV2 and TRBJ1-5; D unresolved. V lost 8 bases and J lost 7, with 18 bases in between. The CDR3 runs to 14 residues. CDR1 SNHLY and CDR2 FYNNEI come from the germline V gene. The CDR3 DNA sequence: TGTGCCAGCGCCTTCGACGGAAGAGAACAGCCCCAGCATTTT. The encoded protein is CASAFDGREQPQHF.

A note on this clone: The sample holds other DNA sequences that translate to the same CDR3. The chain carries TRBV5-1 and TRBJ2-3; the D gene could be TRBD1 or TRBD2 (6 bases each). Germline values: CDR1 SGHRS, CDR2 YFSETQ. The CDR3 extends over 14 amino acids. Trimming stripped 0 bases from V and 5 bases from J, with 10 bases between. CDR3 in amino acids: CASSLEGGRDTQYF. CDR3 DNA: TGCGCCAGCAGCTTGGAAGGGGGGAGAGATACGCAGTATTTT.

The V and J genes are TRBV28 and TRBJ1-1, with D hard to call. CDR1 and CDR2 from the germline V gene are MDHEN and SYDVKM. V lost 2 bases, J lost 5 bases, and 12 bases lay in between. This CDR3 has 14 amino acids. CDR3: CASSLIAAKTEAFF. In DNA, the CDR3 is TGTGCCAGCAGTTTAATCGCTGCTAAGACTGAAGCTTTCTTT.

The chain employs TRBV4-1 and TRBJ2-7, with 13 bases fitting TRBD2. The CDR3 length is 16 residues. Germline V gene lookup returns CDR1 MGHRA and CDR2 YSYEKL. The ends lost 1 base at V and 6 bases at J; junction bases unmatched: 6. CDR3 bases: TGCGCCAGCAGCCAAGGGACTAGCGGGAGATTCGGCGAGCAGTACTTC. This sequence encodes CASSQGTSGRFGEQYF.

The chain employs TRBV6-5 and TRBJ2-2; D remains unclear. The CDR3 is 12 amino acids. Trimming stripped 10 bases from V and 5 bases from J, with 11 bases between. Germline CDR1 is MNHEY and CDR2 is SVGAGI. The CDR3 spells CATHGGTGELFF. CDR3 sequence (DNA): TGTGCCACCCACGGTGGTACCGGGGAGCTGTTTTTT.